This TCR beta chain came from a study of T cell repertoires in cytomegalovirus infection. About the study: In the study, CMV epitopes included recently identified HLA-C-restricted and well-studied HLA-B-restricted ones. Public TCR beta signature analysis indicated the presence of both CMV infection and matching HLA type.

Broader study findings: Carriers of CMV plus the relevant HLA were identified by cumulative public TCR beta family frequency.

The CDR3 sequence is 14 residues long. Germline CDR1 and CDR2: SGHTA and FQGNSA. The V end was cut by 7 bases, the J end by 1 base, with 13 bases between. There are many counts of this clonotype. Its antigen is currently unknown. From the reads, TCRdb called clonotypes with MiXCR, one entry per CDR3 protein. The sample holds roughly 280,000 distinct CDR3 sequences, about 20% seen once. This clonotype was sampled from a human donor in good health (CMV status not recorded). Some clones in this sample may be carry-over from other donors' samples. Sequences were derived from cultured PBMCs, sampled from culture after CMV antigen stimulation. The chain uses TRBV7-2 and TRBJ2-5; maybe TRBD2 (5 bases). CDR3 in amino acids: CASTISGAQETQYF. In DNA form, the CDR3 reads TGTGCCAGCACCATCAGCGGAGCCCAAGAGACCCAGTACTTC.